The next 26 T cell receptor beta chains were all read from a single sample in a study of blood T cell repertoires in COVID-19. The data were produced by immunoSEQ multiplex PCR, yet TCRdb's version contains in-frame clones alone and is incomplete. The top ten hold roughly 27% of the sample, which has more than 25,000 clones, roughly 83% seen once. Material: peripheral blood. Source of these receptors: a man between 65 and 85 years old with active COVID-19.

The chain is built from TRBV10-3 and TRBJ2-1; D not resolved. CDR3 length: 14 residues. Trimming cost V 0 bases and J 3 bases, with 6 bases left between them. Germline lookup yields CDR1 ENHRY and CDR2 SYGVKD. CDR3 nucleotide sequence: TGTGCCATCAGTGAGTCGGGCCTCTACAATGAGCAGTTCTTC. Protein: CAISESGLYNEQFF.

The chain recombines TRBV4-2 with TRBJ1-1; 7 bases match TRBD1. Trimming took 0 bases from V and 6 from J; bases not matched to a gene: 7. Per the germline V gene, CDR1 is LGHNA and CDR2 is YNFKEQ. CDR3 size: 15 residues. CDR3 nucleotide sequence: TGTGCCAGCAGCCAAGATAAGGGGGCCCGGTCTGAAGCTTTCTTT. Amino acids: CASSQDKGARSEAFF.

The rearrangement uses TRBV5-1 and TRBJ2-1; 9 positions agree with TRBD2. Germline assignment: CDR1 SGHRS and CDR2 YFSETQ. Trimming cost V 5 bases and J 4 bases; bases outside gene matches: 4. The CDR3 runs to 14 residues. CDR3 nucleotide sequence: TGCGCCAGCAGGACTAGCGGTACTTACAATGAGCAGTTCTTC. It encodes CASRTSGTYNEQFF.

CDR3 nucleotide sequence: TGTGCCAGTAGTATTAAAGTAGGGGGCAGCTATGGCTACACCTTC. Its protein product is CASSIKVGGSYGYTF. V is TRBV19 and J is TRBJ1-2; the match to TRBD1 covers 7 bases. The CDR3 has 15 residues. Germline CDR1 is LNHDA and CDR2 is SQIVND (reference sequence). The V segment lost 3 bases and the J segment 4 bases; nucleotides outside the gene matches: 8.

This clone occurred once. The rearrangement uses TRBV28 and TRBJ2-7, with TRBD1 matching over 10 bases. J gave up 4 bases and V 5 bases, and 8 bases lay outside the gene matches. In germline, CDR1 is MDHEN, CDR2 SYDVKM. The CDR3 spans 15 residues. The DNA for the CDR3 is TGTGCCAGCAGTCTCCCCGGGACAGGGGCTTACGAGCAGTACTTC. Translated, it gives CASSLPGTGAYEQYF.

The chain joins TRBV14 to TRBJ2-7; D unclear. Germline V gives CDR1 SGHDN, CDR2 FVKESK. This CDR3 has 15 residues. Trimming removed 2 bases at V and 0 bases at J, with 11 bases between. In DNA, the CDR3 is TGTGCCAGCAGCCAATACGGTGGCGGCTCCTACGAGCAGTACTTC. Protein: CASSQYGGGSYEQYF.

The chain combines TRBV11-2 with TRBJ2-5; 11 nucleotides line up with TRBD2. V lost 4 bases to trimming and J lost 1 base; unmatched junction nucleotides: 2. Germline CDR1 and CDR2: SGHAT and FQNNGV. CDR3 size: 15 residues. The CDR3 reads CASSWGTSGQETQYF. Here the CDR3 DNA reads TGTGCCAGCAGCTGGGGGACTAGCGGCCAAGAGACCCAGTACTTC.

The chain uses TRBV28 and TRBJ2-3; 9 positions match TRBD2. The germline gives CDR1 MDHEN, CDR2 SYDVKM. The CDR3 loop spans 18 amino acids. V lost 6 bases and J lost 1; bases outside the gene matches: 14. The CDR3 nucleotides read TGTGCCAGCAGCCCCCCAAGCGGGAGGCTTGGGGGCACAGATACGCAGTATTTT. Its translation: CASSPPSGRLGGTDTQYF.

This clone was seen only a few times. The chain couples TRBV29-1 to TRBJ2-7; D remains ambiguous. The CDR3 contains 13 residues. Trimming cost V 7 bases and J 2 bases, with 15 bases left between them. Germline values: CDR1 SQVTM, CDR2 ANQGSEA. The DNA of the CDR3 is TGCAGCGCTTTCTTTGGCACCGCCTACGAGCAGTACTTC. Translated: CSAFFGTAYEQYF.

The table lists this clone with a count of one. The chain carries TRBV12-5 and TRBJ1-4; TRBD1 matches at 11 bases. From germline, CDR1 is LGHNT and CDR2 FRNRAP. The CDR3 covers 15 residues. V dropped 4 bases and J dropped 7; count of bases not matched to a gene: 5. CDR3 amino acids: CASGSGQGAGEKLFF. The CDR3 bases are TGTGCTAGTGGTTCAGGACAGGGGGCAGGTGAAAAACTGTTTTTT.

The rearrangement links TRBV19 to TRBJ1-2, with 7 bases identical to TRBD1. This CDR3 region has 15 residues. Germline CDR1 reads LNHDA; CDR2 reads SQIVND (reference sequence). With V trimmed by 3 bases and J by 3 bases, 7 bases remained unmatched. The CDR3 DNA follows: TGTGCCAGTAGTATCTCGTCCGGGACAGACTATGGCTACACCTTC. Translation gives CASSISSGTDYGYTF.

The chain has TRBV11-2 and TRBJ1-3, with TRBD1 as a possible D gene (6 bases). The CDR3 runs 14 residues. Germline V lookup: CDR1 SGHAT, CDR2 FQNNGV. Trimming removed 3 bases at V and 0 bases at J, with 6 bases between. The CDR3: CASSLDSSGNTIYF. CDR3 nucleotides: TGTGCCAGCAGCTTGGACAGCTCTGGAAACACCATATATTTT.

The chain carries TRBV28 and TRBJ1-5; D is perhaps TRBD1 (5 bases). The CDR3 extends over 14 amino acids. CDR1 is MDHEN and CDR2 is SYDVKM in the germline V gene. Trimming left V 3 bases short and J 0 bases short, with 6 bases between. As DNA, the CDR3 is TGTGCCAGCAGTTTCGACAGTAGCAATCAGCCCCAGCATTTT. As protein: CASSFDSSNQPQHF.

V and J are TRBV28 and TRBJ1-2, with D possibly TRBD1 on 6 matching bases. The CDR3 has 14 residues. The germline V gene encodes CDR1 MDHEN and CDR2 SYDVKM. V was cut by 6 bases and J by 4 bases, with 15 bases left in between. CDR3 DNA: TGTGCCAGCAGACGAACCGGGACACCCTATGGCTACACCTTC. Its translation: CASRRTGTPYGYTF.

The J gene is TRBJ2-5, the V gene TRBV7-2; possible D gene TRBD2, 6 bases. Trimming left V 4 bases short and J 7 bases short, with 16 bases between. The CDR3 is 14 amino acids. The germline gives CDR1 SGHTA, CDR2 FQGNSA. The CDR3 DNA reads as TGTGCCAGCAGCTACTTTGCGGGGCCCGGGACCCAGTACTTC. It translates to CASSYFAGPGTQYF.

As DNA, the CDR3 is TGTGCCAGCACTCCGACAGGGGAGGCCCCGGACTCCTACGAGCAGTACTTC. Residues: CASTPTGEAPDSYEQYF. This chain uses TRBV28 with TRBJ2-7; 8 bases match TRBD1. The germline V gene has CDR1 MDHEN and CDR2 SYDVKM. The V segment lost 7 bases and the J segment 0 bases; nucleotides outside the gene matches: 14. The CDR3 has 17 amino acids.

V usage is TRBV28 and J usage is TRBJ1-2; 9 positions agree with TRBD1. CDR1 MDHEN and CDR2 SYDVKM come from the germline V gene. The V and J ends lost 5 bases and 8 bases, in that order; junction bases with no gene match: 18. CDR3 length: 17 residues. The CDR3 is CASSGNSGTGTYQGYTF. The CDR3 DNA reads TGTGCCAGCAGTGGCAACTCCGGGACAGGGACGTACCAGGGCTACACCTTC.

The rearrangement joins TRBV30 to TRBJ2-1; D uncertain. Germline V gene data show CDR1 as GTSNPN and CDR2 as SVGIG (reference sequence). This CDR3 region has 12 residues. Trimming left V 2 bases short and J 6 bases short, with 8 bases between. CDR3 protein: CAWSLTFNEQFF. The CDR3 nucleotides read TGTGCCTGGAGTCTGACTTTCAATGAGCAGTTCTTC.

V is TRBV19 and J is TRBJ2-2; 10 nucleotides align to TRBD2. The CDR3 sequence is 17 residues long. The trim removed 5 bases at V and 6 bases at J, leaving 12 bases unmatched. Germline assignment: CDR1 LNHDA and CDR2 SQIVND (reference sequence). The CDR3 sequence: CASSPTLSGRAPGELFF. The CDR3 DNA reads TGTGCCAGTAGTCCCACCCTGAGCGGGAGGGCCCCCGGGGAGCTGTTTTTT.

The chain employs TRBV4-2 and TRBJ2-7, with 12 bases fitting TRBD2. V gave up 3 bases and J gave up 7 bases; unmatched junction bases: 10. From germline, CDR1 is LGHNA and CDR2 YNFKEQ. CDR3 length equals 16 residues. CDR3 loop: CASSQELAGGLLEQYF. The CDR3 bases are TGTGCCAGCAGCCAGGAACTAGCGGGGGGCCTCCTGGAGCAGTACTTC.

This clone was found once. The chain combines TRBV6-2 or TRBV6-3 with TRBJ2-7; weak D call: TRBD2 (6 bases). The length of the CDR3 is 15 residues. The germline V and J ends were trimmed by 0 bases and 5 bases, with 14 bases remaining between them. The V gene's germline CDR1 is MNHEY and CDR2 SVGEGT. CDR3 sequence: CASSYSRLGIHEQYF. Written as DNA, the CDR3 is TGTGCCAGCAGTTACTCCCGACTAGGTATCCACGAGCAGTACTTC.

The rearrangement uses TRBV19 and TRBJ1-1; 10 positions agree with TRBD1. V shed 6 bases, J shed 4 bases, and the junction held 2 bases outside the gene matches. The CDR3 runs to 13 residues. Germline V lookup: CDR1 LNHDA, CDR2 SQIVND (reference sequence). The CDR3 region is CASRTGGFTEAFF. The CDR3 nucleotides are TGTGCCAGTAGGACAGGGGGCTTCACTGAAGCTTTCTTT. Variable domain in full (rest from reference TRBV19 and TRBJ1-1): DGGITQSPKYLFRKEGQNVTLSCEQNLNHDAMYWYRQDPGQGLRLIYYSQIVNDFQKGDIAEGYSVSREKKESFPLTVTSAQKNPTAFYLCASRTGGFTEAFFGQGTRLTVV.

The J gene is TRBJ1-4, the V gene TRBV3-1 (or the pseudogene TRBV3-2), with D possibly matching TRBD1 (5 bases). V was cut by 11 bases and J by 7 bases, with 20 bases left in between. CDR3 length: 14 residues. Germline V gives CDR1 LGHDT, CDR2 YNNKEL (reference sequence). The CDR3 is CAGRHWGGVEKLFF. CDR3 nucleotide sequence: TGTGCCGGCCGGCATTGGGGAGGGGTTGAAAAACTGTTTTTT.

V gene TRBV27 combines with J gene TRBJ1-6; tentative D call: TRBD1 (6 bases). Germline loops: CDR1 MNHEY, CDR2 SMNVEV (reference sequence). The CDR3 has 17 amino acids. Trimming removed 0 bases at V and 5 bases at J, with 14 bases between. The CDR3: CASSLSISDRDNSPLHF. Written as DNA, the CDR3 is TGTGCCAGCAGTTTATCCATTTCGGACAGAGATAATTCACCCCTCCACTTT.

This chain links TRBV6-1 with TRBJ1-1; tentative D call: TRBD1 (6 bases). Per germline, CDR1 MNHNS and CDR2 SASEGT. The CDR3 is 14 residues long. Between the trimmed V and J ends, which lost 2 bases and 0 bases, there was a span of 7 bases. CDR3 nucleotides: TGTGCCAGCAGTGAATACAGGGTGAACACTGAAGCTTTCTTT. It specifies CASSEYRVNTEAFF.

The V call is TRBV10-3, the J call TRBJ1-2; TRBD1 matches 8 bases. V trimming: 10 bases; J trimming: 6 bases; junction bases outside the gene matches: 10. Germline V lookup: CDR1 ENHRY, CDR2 SYGVKD. The CDR3 has 13 residues. The CDR3 bases are TGTGCCACCGGGACAGGTTTTGAGGATGGCTACACCTTC. This codes for CATGTGFEDGYTF.